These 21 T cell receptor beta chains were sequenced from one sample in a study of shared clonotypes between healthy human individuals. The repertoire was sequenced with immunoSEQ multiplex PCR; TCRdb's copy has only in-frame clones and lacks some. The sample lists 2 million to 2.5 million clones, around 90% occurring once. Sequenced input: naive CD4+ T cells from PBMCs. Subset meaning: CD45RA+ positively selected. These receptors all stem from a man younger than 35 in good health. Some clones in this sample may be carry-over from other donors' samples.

CDR3 nucleotide sequence: TGCGCCAGCAGTCCATACCTAGCGGGAGGGTCCTACGAGCAGTACTTC. It yields the protein CASSPYLAGGSYEQYF. The V and J genes are TRBV5-1 and TRBJ2-7; 12 bases match TRBD2. The CDR3 is 16 amino acids. V was clipped by 5 bases and J by 1 base; unmatched bases: 7. Germline V CDR1 and CDR2: SGHRS, YFSETQ.

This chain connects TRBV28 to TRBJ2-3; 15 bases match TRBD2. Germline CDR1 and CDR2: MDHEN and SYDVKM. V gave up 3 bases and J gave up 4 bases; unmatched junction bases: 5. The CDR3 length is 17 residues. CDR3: CASSLPGLAGGSDTQYF. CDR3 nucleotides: TGTGCCAGCAGTTTGCCGGGACTAGCGGGAGGTTCAGATACGCAGTATTTT.

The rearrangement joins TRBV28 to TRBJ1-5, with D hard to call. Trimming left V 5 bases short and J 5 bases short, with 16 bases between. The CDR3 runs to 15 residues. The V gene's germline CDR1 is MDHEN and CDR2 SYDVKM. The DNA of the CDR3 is TGTGCCAGCAGTATCGATAGGGCGTGGGATCAGCCCCAGCATTTT. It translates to CASSIDRAWDQPQHF.

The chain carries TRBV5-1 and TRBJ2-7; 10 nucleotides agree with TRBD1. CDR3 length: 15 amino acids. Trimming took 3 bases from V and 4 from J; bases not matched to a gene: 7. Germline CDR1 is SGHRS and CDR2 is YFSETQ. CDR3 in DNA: TGCGCCAGCAGCTCTGTCCCGGGACAGGGGTACGAGCAGTACTTC. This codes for CASSSVPGQGYEQYF.

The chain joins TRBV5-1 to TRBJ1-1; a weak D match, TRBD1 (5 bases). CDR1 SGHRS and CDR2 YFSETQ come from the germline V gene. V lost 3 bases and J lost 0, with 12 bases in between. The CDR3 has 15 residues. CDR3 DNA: TGCGCCAGCAGCTGGAGGGGAGGGGTGAACACTGAAGCTTTCTTT. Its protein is CASSWRGGVNTEAFF. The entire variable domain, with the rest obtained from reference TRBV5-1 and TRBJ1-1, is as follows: KAGVTQTPRYLIKTRGQQVTLSCSPISGHRSVSWYQQTPGQGLQFLFEYFSETQRNKGNFPGRFSGRQFSNSRSEMNVSTLELGDSALYLCASSWRGGVNTEAFFGQGTRLTVV.

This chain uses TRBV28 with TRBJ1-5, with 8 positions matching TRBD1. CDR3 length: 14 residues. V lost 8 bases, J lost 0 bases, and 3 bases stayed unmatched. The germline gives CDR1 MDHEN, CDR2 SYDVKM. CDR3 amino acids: CASDRGNSNQPQHF. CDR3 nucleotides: TGTGCCAGCGACAGGGGTAATAGCAATCAGCCCCAGCATTTT. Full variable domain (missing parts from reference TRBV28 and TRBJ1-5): DVKVTQSSRYLVKRTGEKVFLECVQDMDHENMFWYRQDPGLGLRLIYFSYDVKMKEKGDIPEGYSVSREKKERFSLILESASTNQTSMYLCASDRGNSNQPQHFGDGTRLSIL.

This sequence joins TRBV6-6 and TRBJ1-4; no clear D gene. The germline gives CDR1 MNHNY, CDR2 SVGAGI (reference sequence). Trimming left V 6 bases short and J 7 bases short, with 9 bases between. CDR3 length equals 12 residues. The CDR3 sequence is CASRPTGEKLFF. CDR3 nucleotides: TGTGCCAGCAGACCGACGGGTGAAAAACTGTTTTTT.

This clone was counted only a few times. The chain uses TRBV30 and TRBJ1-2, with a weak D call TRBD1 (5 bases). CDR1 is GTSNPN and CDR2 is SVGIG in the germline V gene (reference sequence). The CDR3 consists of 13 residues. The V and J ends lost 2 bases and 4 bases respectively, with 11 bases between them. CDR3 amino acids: CAWSTGRAYGYTF. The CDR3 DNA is TGTGCCTGGAGTACAGGCAGGGCCTATGGCTACACCTTC.

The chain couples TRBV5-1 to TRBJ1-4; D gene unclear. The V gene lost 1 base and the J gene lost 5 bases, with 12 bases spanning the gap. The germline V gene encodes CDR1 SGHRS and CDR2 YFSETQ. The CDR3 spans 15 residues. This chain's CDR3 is CASSLSPPGNEKLFF. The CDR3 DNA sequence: TGCGCCAGCAGCTTGTCTCCCCCGGGAAATGAAAAACTGTTTTTT.

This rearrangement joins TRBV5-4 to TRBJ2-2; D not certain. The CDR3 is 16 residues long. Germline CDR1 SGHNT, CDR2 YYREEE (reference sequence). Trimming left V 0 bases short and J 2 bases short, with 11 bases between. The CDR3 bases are TGTGCCAGCAGCTTGGGGCAGGCCGTAAACACCGGGGAGCTGTTTTTT. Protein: CASSLGQAVNTGELFF.

In DNA form, the CDR3 reads TGTGCCAGCTCACCTCCGTCTAGCGGACAAGGGTATACGCAGTATTTT. Amino acids: CASSPPSSGQGYTQYF. The rearrangement links TRBV18 to TRBJ2-3; the match to TRBD2 covers 7 bases. V lost 3 bases to trimming and J lost 7 bases; unmatched junction nucleotides: 13. The CDR3 contains 16 residues. Germline CDR1 is KGHSH and CDR2 is LQKENI.

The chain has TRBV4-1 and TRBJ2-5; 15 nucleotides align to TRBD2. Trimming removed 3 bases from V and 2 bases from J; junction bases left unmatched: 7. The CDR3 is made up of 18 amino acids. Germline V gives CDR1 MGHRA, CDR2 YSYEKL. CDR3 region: CASSQHGTSGRRQETQYF. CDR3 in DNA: TGCGCCAGCAGCCAGCATGGGACTAGCGGGAGGCGGCAAGAGACCCAGTACTTC.

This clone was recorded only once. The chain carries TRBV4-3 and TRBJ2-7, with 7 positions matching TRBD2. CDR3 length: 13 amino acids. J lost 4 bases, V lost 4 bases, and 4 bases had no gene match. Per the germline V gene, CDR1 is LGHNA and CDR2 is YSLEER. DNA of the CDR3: TGCGCCAGCAGCCCCGCTAGCGGATACGAGCAGTACTTC. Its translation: CASSPASGYEQYF.

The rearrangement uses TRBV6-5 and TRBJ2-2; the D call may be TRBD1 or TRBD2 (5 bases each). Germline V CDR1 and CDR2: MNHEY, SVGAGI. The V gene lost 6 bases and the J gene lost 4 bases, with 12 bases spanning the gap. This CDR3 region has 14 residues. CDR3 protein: CASRSGTTTGELFF. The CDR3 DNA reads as TGTGCCAGCAGGTCAGGGACCACCACCGGGGAGCTGTTTTTT.

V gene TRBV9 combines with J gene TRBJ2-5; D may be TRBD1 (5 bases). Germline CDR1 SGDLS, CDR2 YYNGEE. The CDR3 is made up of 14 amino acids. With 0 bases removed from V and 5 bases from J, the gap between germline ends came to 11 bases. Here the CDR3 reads CASSVEKGPETQYF. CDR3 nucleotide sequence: TGTGCCAGCAGCGTAGAAAAGGGGCCGGAGACCCAGTACTTC. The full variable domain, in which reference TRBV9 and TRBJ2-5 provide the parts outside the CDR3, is DSGVTQTPKHLITATGQRVTLRCSPRSGDLSVYWYQQSLDQGLQFLIQYYNGEERAKGNILERFSAQQFPDLHSELNLSSLELGDSALYFCASSVEKGPETQYFGPGTRLLVL.

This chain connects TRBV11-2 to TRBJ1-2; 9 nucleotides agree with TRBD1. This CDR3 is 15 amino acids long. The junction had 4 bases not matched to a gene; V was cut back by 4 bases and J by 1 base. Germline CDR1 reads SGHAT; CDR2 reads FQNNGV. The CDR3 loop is CASSSGQGSNYGYTF. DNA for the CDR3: TGTGCCAGCAGCTCAGGACAGGGGAGTAACTATGGCTACACCTTC. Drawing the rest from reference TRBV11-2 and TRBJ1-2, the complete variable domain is EAGVAQSPRYKIIEKRQSVAFWCNPISGHATLYWYQQILGQGPKLLIQFQNNGVVDDSQLPKDRFSAERLKGVDSTLKIQPAKLEDSAVYLCASSSGQGSNYGYTFGSGTRLTVV.

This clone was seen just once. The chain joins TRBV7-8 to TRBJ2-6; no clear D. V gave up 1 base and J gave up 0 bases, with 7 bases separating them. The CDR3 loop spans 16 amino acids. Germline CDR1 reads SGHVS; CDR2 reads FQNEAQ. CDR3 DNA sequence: TGTGCCAGCAGCTTAGATCACGGCTCTGGGGCCAACGTCCTGACTTTC. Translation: CASSLDHGSGANVLTF.

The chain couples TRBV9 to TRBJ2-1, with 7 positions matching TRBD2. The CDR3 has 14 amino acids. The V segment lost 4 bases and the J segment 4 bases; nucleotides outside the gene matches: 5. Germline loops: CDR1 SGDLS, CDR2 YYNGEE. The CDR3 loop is CASSLSSGYNEQFF. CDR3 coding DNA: TGTGCCAGCAGCTTGTCTAGCGGATACAATGAGCAGTTCTTC.

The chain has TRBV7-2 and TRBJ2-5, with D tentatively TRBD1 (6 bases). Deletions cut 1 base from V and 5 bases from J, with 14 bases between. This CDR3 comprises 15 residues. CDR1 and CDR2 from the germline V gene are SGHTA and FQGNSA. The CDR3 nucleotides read TGTGCCAGCAGCTTAGTACAGGGTTCGGGGGAGACCCAGTACTTC. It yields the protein CASSLVQGSGETQYF.

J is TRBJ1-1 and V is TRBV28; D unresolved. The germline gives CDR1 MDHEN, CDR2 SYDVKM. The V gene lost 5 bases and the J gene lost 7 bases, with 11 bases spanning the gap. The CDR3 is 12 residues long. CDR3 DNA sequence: TGTGCCAGCAGTCTGACGGGCCTTGAAGCTTTCTTT. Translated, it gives CASSLTGLEAFF. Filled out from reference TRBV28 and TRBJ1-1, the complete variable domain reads DVKVTQSSRYLVKRTGEKVFLECVQDMDHENMFWYRQDPGLGLRLIYFSYDVKMKEKGDIPEGYSVSREKKERFSLILESASTNQTSMYLCASSLTGLEAFFGQGTRLTVV.

CDR3 region: CARGTGGSHQPQHF. The CDR3 DNA reads TGCGCCAGGGGGACAGGGGGAAGTCATCAGCCCCAGCATTTT. This rearrangement joins TRBV10-2 to TRBJ1-5, with 11 bases fitting TRBD1. V was clipped by 9 bases and J by 5 bases; unmatched bases: 6. This CDR3 has 14 amino acids. Germline values: CDR1 WSHSY, CDR2 SAAADI.